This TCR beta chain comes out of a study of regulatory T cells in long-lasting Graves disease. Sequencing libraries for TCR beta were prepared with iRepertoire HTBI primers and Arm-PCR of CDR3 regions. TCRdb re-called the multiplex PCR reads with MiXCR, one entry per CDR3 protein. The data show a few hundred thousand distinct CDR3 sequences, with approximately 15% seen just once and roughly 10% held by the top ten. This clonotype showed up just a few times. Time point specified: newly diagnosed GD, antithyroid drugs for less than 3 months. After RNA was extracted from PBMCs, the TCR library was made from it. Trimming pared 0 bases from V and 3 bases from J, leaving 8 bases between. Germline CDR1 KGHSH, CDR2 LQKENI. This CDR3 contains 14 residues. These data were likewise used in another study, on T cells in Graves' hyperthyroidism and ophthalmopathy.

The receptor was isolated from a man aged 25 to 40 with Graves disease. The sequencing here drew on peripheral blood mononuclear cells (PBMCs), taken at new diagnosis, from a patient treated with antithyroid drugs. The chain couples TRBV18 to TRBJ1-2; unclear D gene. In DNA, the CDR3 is TGTGCCAGCTCACCACCCCTGAGCGACTATGGCTACACCTTC. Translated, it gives CASSPPLSDYGYTF.